This T cell receptor (beta chain) originates from a study of blood T cell repertoires in COVID-19. The germline V gene has CDR1 MNHEY and CDR2 SMNVEV (reference sequence). Trimming took off 6 bases at V and 5 bases at J, with 14 bases between the two ends. This CDR3 has 15 amino acids. Profiled with immunoSEQ multiplex PCR; TCRdb holds only in-frame clones, not every one. The sample carries more than 200,000 clones, 70% to 90% recorded once. The sequenced material came from peripheral blood. This receptor was obtained from a woman aged 55-69 years with COVID-19, enrolled during active disease. This chain links TRBV27 with TRBJ1-6, with D perhaps TRBD1 (5 bases). The CDR3 DNA reads TGTGCCAGCAGCCCTCAATCGGGGGATAATTCACCCCTCCACTTT. Translated: CASSPQSGDNSPLHF.